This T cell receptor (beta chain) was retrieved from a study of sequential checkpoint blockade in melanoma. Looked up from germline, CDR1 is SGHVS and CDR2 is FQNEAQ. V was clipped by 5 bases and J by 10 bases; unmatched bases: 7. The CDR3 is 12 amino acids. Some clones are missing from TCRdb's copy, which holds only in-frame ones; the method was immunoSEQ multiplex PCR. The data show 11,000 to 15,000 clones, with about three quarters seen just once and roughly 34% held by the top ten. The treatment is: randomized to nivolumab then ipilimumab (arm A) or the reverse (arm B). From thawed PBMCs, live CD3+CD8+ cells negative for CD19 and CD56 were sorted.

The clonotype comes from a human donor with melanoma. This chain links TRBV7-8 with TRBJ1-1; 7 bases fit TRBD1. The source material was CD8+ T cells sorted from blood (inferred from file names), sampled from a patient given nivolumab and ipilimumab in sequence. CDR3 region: CASSGWQGGAFF. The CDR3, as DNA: TGTGCCAGCAGCGGGTGGCAGGGGGGAGCTTTCTTT. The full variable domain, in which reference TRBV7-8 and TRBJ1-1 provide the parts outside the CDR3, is GAGVSQSPRYKVAKRGQDVALRCDPISGHVSLFWYQQALGQGPEFLTYFQNEAQLDKSGLPSDRFFAERPEGSVSTLKIQRTQQEDSAVYLCASSGWQGGAFFGQGTRLTVV.